Listed here are 11 T cell receptor beta chains from one sample, sequenced in a study of blood T cell repertoires in COVID-19. Sequencing used immunoSEQ multiplex PCR; TCRdb keeps in-frame clones, though not all of them. The table has some 150,000 clones, 70% to 85% seen once. Sequencing used peripheral blood. These receptor sequences come from a man aged 55 to 69 with COVID-19, enrolled during active disease.

This clone was counted once. CDR3 sequence (DNA): TGTGCCAGCGGCCGGGACAGGGGACGGAACACTGAAGCTTTCTTT. Translated: CASGRDRGRNTEAFF. The V gene is TRBV11-2, the J gene TRBJ1-1, with 10 bases identical to TRBD1. V lost 8 bases, J lost 1 base, and 7 bases stayed unmatched. The CDR3 runs to 15 residues. Germline V gives CDR1 SGHAT, CDR2 FQNNGV.

This chain uses TRBV9 with TRBJ1-1; maybe TRBD1 (5 bases). This CDR3 region has 15 residues. Germline values: CDR1 SGDLS, CDR2 YYNGEE. V dropped 0 bases and J dropped 6 bases, with 15 bases sitting between them. CDR3 amino acids: CASSVDSWGSSEAFF. The CDR3 nucleotides are TGTGCCAGCAGCGTAGATAGTTGGGGCAGCTCTGAAGCTTTCTTT.

This chain uses TRBV7-9 with TRBJ1-5; TRBD1 matches at 8 bases. Trimming removed 5 bases from V and 6 bases from J; junction bases left unmatched: 9. In germline, CDR1 is SEHNR, CDR2 FQNEAQ (reference sequence). This CDR3 is built from 15 residues. In DNA form, the CDR3 reads TGTGCCAGCAGCCCTGGACAGGGTGCAGGTCAGCCCCAGCATTTT. Translated, it gives CASSPGQGAGQPQHF.

The chain links TRBV28 to TRBJ2-5; D uncertain. The CDR3 totals 11 residues. V was trimmed by 2 bases and J by 8 bases, leaving 6 bases between them. CDR1 and CDR2 from the germline V gene are MDHEN and SYDVKM. In nucleotides, the CDR3 is TGTGCCAGCAGTTTACAGGCAACCCAGTACTTC. This sequence encodes CASSLQATQYF.

This clone appeared once. The rearrangement links TRBV7-6 to TRBJ1-2, with a possible D match to TRBD1 (6 bases). The V end lost 5 bases, the J end lost 8 bases, and 12 bases lay between the germline ends. In germline, CDR1 is SGHVS, CDR2 FNYEAQ. The CDR3 loop spans 12 amino acids. The CDR3 DNA follows: TGTGCCAGCAGCCCCTACAGGGACGGCTACACCTTC. It encodes CASSPYRDGYTF.

The chain recombines TRBV18 with TRBJ1-1; D gene unclear. CDR1 and CDR2 from the germline V gene are KGHSH and LQKENI. V was clipped by 3 bases and J by 4 bases, with 9 bases between them. This CDR3 contains 13 residues. The CDR3 bases are TGTGCCAGCTCACCGAGCCGAGTCACTGAAGCTTTCTTT. Its translation: CASSPSRVTEAFF.

The gene calls are TRBV5-1 and TRBJ1-4, with 7 bases lining up with TRBD1. The CDR3 has 13 residues. Germline CDR1 is SGHRS and CDR2 is YFSETQ. Trimming cost V 4 bases and J 8 bases; bases outside gene matches: 5. The CDR3 coding sequence is TGCGCCAGCAGCCCCCTGACAGGGGAAAAACTGTTTTTT. Protein sequence: CASSPLTGEKLFF. The full variable domain, rest sourced from reference TRBV5-1 and TRBJ1-4, is KAGVTQTPRYLIKTRGQQVTLSCSPISGHRSVSWYQQTPGQGLQFLFEYFSETQRNKGNFPGRFSGRQFSNSRSEMNVSTLELGDSALYLCASSPLTGEKLFFGSGTQLSVL.

The chain couples TRBV19 to TRBJ1-1; 10 positions agree with TRBD1. Per the germline V gene, CDR1 is LNHDA and CDR2 is SQIVND (reference sequence). The CDR3 consists of 18 residues. The junction had 13 bases not matched to a gene; V was cut back by 5 bases and J by 1 base. CDR3 loop: CASSEVGTGVGWNTEAFF. In nucleotides, the CDR3 is TGTGCCAGTAGTGAAGTGGGGACAGGGGTGGGATGGAACACTGAAGCTTTCTTT.

V is TRBV7-9 and J is TRBJ1-2; D not certain. The V gene's germline CDR1 is SEHNR and CDR2 FQNEAQ (reference sequence). V lost 1 base and J 3 bases, leaving 9 bases between the germline ends. The CDR3 covers 14 residues. CDR3 in amino acids: CASSLGQVHYGYTF. CDR3 bases: TGTGCCAGCAGCTTAGGGCAGGTCCACTATGGCTACACCTTC.

The chain has TRBV28 and TRBJ1-2, with TRBD1 matching over 7 bases. With 5 bases clipped from V and 5 bases from J, the junction kept 5 bases outside the gene matches. The CDR3 spans 13 residues. Germline lookup yields CDR1 MDHEN and CDR2 SYDVKM. CDR3 amino acids: CASSLMTGYGYTF. CDR3 in DNA: TGTGCCAGCAGTCTGATGACAGGGTATGGCTACACCTTC.

This chain uses TRBV18 with TRBJ2-1; 9 positions match TRBD1. This CDR3 has 16 residues. V gave up 3 bases and J gave up 6 bases; unmatched junction bases: 9. Germline CDR1 KGHSH, CDR2 LQKENI. For the CDR3, the DNA is TGTGCCAGCTCACCGGCGAGGACAGGGGTGGGCAATGAGCAGTTCTTC. Its translation is CASSPARTGVGNEQFF. Full variable domain (remainder filled in from reference TRBV18 and TRBJ2-1): NAGVMQNPRHLVRRRGQEARLRCSPMKGHSHVYWYRQLPEEGLKFMVYLQKENIIDESGMPKERFSAEFPKEGPSILRIQQVVRGDSAAYFCASSPARTGVGNEQFFGPGTRLTVL.